The next 20 T cell receptor beta chains were all read from a single sample in a study of siplizumab effects on memory and regulatory T cells. Libraries were prepared by immunoSEQ multiplex PCR; TCRdb keeps only in-frame clonotypes and omits some of them. The sample comprises approximately 90,000 clones, roughly 94% of which are singletons, and roughly 0.3% rests with the top ten. Sequenced material: non-Treg CD4+ T cells sorted from blood. The receptors derive from a human donor in good health.

The chain recombines TRBV25-1 with TRBJ1-6; 9 nucleotides align to TRBD1. V lost 4 bases and J lost 9; bases outside the gene matches: 10. Germline CDR1 and CDR2: MGHDK and SYGVNS. The CDR3 spans 16 residues. For the CDR3, the DNA is TGTGCCAGCAGTGCCCGGACAGGGGTCGATTCTTCACCCCTCCACTTT. It encodes CASSARTGVDSSPLHF. Looking up the rest from reference TRBV25-1 and TRBJ1-6 gives the full variable domain: EADIYQTPRYLVIGTGKKITLECSQTMGHDKMYWYQQDPGMELHLIHYSYGVNSTEKGDLSSESTVSRIRTEHFPLTLESARPSHTSQYLCASSARTGVDSSPLHFGNGTRLTVT.

J is TRBJ1-2 and V is TRBV5-8; TRBD1 matches at 11 bases. The CDR3 length is 15 residues. Germline V gene sequence: CDR1 SGHTS, CDR2 YDEGEE. Losses at the gene ends were 4 bases for V and 0 bases for J; bases not matched to a gene: 2. CDR3 bases: TGTGCCAGCAGCATGGGACAGGGGGCTAACTATGGCTACACCTTC. This sequence encodes CASSMGQGANYGYTF.

The chain couples TRBV9 to TRBJ1-2; D possibly corresponds to TRBD1 (5 bases). The CDR3 totals 12 residues. The germline V and J ends were trimmed by 7 bases and 4 bases, with 11 bases remaining between them. Looked up from germline, CDR1 is SGDLS and CDR2 is YYNGEE. The CDR3 DNA reads as TGTGCCAGCGGAAGGGACGTCTATGGCTACACCTTC. It translates to CASGRDVYGYTF. Variable domain in full (rest from reference TRBV9 and TRBJ1-2): DSGVTQTPKHLITATGQRVTLRCSPRSGDLSVYWYQQSLDQGLQFLIQYYNGEERAKGNILERFSAQQFPDLHSELNLSSLELGDSALYFCASGRDVYGYTFGSGTRLTVV.

This clone was seen only a few times. J is TRBJ1-1 and V is TRBV30; 7 bases agree with TRBD1. Germline V gives CDR1 GTSNPN, CDR2 SVGIG (reference sequence). The ends lost 3 bases at V and 6 bases at J; junction bases unmatched: 10. This CDR3 is built from 14 residues. The CDR3 DNA sequence: TGTGCCTGGAGCTCCGGAAGGGGGCTGGCTGAAGCTTTCTTT. Translated, it gives CAWSSGRGLAEAFF.

The V and J genes are TRBV11-3 and TRBJ2-3; a possible D gene is TRBD2 (7 bases). The CDR3 totals 15 residues. The germline gives CDR1 SGHNT, CDR2 YENEEA. V dropped 1 base and J dropped 2 bases, with 10 bases sitting between them. The CDR3 DNA reads as TGTGCCAGCAGCTTAGCGGGGGGCAACACAGATACGCAGTATTTT. As protein: CASSLAGGNTDTQYF.

This chain links TRBV7-9 with TRBJ2-5; 14 bases are a match to TRBD2. The CDR3 runs 16 residues. Per germline, CDR1 SEHNR and CDR2 FQNEAQ (reference sequence). With 5 bases clipped from V and 1 base from J, the junction kept 3 bases outside the gene matches. The CDR3 is CASSAGLAGGQETQYF. DNA for the CDR3: TGTGCCAGCAGCGCCGGACTAGCGGGGGGCCAAGAGACCCAGTACTTC.

The rearrangement joins TRBV30 to TRBJ2-5; D is undetermined. V lost 5 bases to trimming and J lost 5 bases, with 15 bases between them. The CDR3 has 13 amino acids. The germline CDR1 and CDR2 sequences are GTSNPN and SVGIG (reference sequence). CDR3 residues: CAWDRQLGETQYF. CDR3 DNA: TGTGCCTGGGATAGGCAGCTGGGTGAGACCCAGTACTTC.

This sequence joins TRBV2 and TRBJ1-5; D uncertain. Germline CDR1 reads SNHLY; CDR2 reads FYNNEI. This CDR3 region has 15 residues. Trimming took 2 bases from V and 2 from J, leaving 10 bases between them. The CDR3 sequence is CASSERGAGNQPQHF. In nucleotides, the CDR3 is TGTGCCAGCAGTGAACGGGGTGCGGGCAATCAGCCCCAGCATTTT.

The chain carries TRBV23-1 and TRBJ2-3; 11 bases match TRBD2. TRBV23-1 is filed as an ORF, its function uncertain. This CDR3 comprises 19 residues. Trimming removed 2 bases from V and 1 base from J; junction bases left unmatched: 11. The CDR3 reads CASSQTLAGEPQCTDTQYF. CDR3 nucleotides: TGCGCCAGCAGTCAAACACTAGCGGGGGAGCCTCAATGCACAGATACGCAGTATTTT.

The V call is TRBV11-2, the J call TRBJ1-1; D is possibly TRBD1 (6 bases). The CDR3 consists of 14 residues. Per germline, CDR1 SGHAT and CDR2 FQNNGV. The V gene lost 1 base and the J gene lost 12 bases, with 18 bases spanning the gap. CDR3 amino acids: CASSLALIQGVTFF. CDR3 bases: TGTGCCAGCAGCTTAGCATTGATACAGGGCGTAACTTTCTTT.

The rearrangement joins TRBV2 to TRBJ1-1, with D possibly matching TRBD1 (6 bases). Germline CDR1 reads SNHLY; CDR2 reads FYNNEI. Trimming took 5 bases from V and 2 from J, leaving 12 bases between them. The CDR3 length is 14 residues. The CDR3 DNA follows: TGTGCCAGCAGTTTGGGCAGGGGTAACACTGAAGCTTTCTTT. Protein: CASSLGRGNTEAFF.

The J gene is TRBJ1-1, the V gene TRBV9; D unresolved. Germline-derived CDR1 and CDR2 are SGDLS and YYNGEE. The CDR3 has 16 amino acids. The V end lost 0 bases, the J end lost 1 base, and 13 bases lay between the germline ends. In nucleotides, the CDR3 is TGTGCCAGCAGCGTAGAGGGTCGGACTCCGAACACTGAAGCTTTCTTT. Its protein product is CASSVEGRTPNTEAFF.

The chain couples TRBV4-1 to TRBJ2-1; TRBD2 is a possible D gene (5 bases). The CDR3 is made up of 16 amino acids. Germline V gene data show CDR1 as MGHRA and CDR2 as YSYEKL. Trimming removed 0 bases from V and 4 bases from J, with 13 bases in between. In DNA, the CDR3 is TGCGCCAGCAGCCAAGATGGGAGCGGAAGGTACAATGAGCAGTTCTTC. As protein: CASSQDGSGRYNEQFF.

The chain joins TRBV12-5 to TRBJ2-2; D gene uncertain. Between the trimmed V and J ends, which lost 1 base and 2 bases, there was a span of 8 bases. The length of the CDR3 is 15 residues. Per the germline V gene, CDR1 is LGHNT and CDR2 is FRNRAP. DNA of the CDR3: TGTGCTAGTGGTTTGGGCGGAGTCAACACCGGGGAGCTGTTTTTT. It is translated as CASGLGGVNTGELFF.

This rearrangement joins TRBV9 to TRBJ2-5; TRBD2 agrees at 15 bases. Germline CDR1 SGDLS, CDR2 YYNGEE. The CDR3 runs to 16 residues. V was pared by 2 bases and J by 5 bases, with 4 bases of the junction left unmatched. CDR3: CASSVGLAGGGETQYF. The CDR3 DNA is TGTGCCAGCAGCGTGGGACTAGCGGGAGGTGGGGAGACCCAGTACTTC.

V usage is TRBV9 and J usage is TRBJ2-7, with TRBD2 identical over 11 bases. The CDR3 spans 15 residues. CDR1 and CDR2 (germline): SGDLS, YYNGEE. V lost 5 bases, J lost 1 base, and 5 bases stayed unmatched. The CDR3 DNA sequence: TGTGCCAGCAGTCAGGGGACTAGCGGTTCCTACGAGCAGTACTTC. Its protein product is CASSQGTSGSYEQYF.

The chain has TRBV9 and TRBJ2-2; a weak D match, TRBD2 (6 bases). The CDR3 is made up of 15 amino acids. With 0 bases removed from V and 7 bases from J, the gap between germline ends came to 13 bases. CDR1 and CDR2 (germline): SGDLS, YYNGEE. CDR3 protein: CASSVDRGIIGELFF. The CDR3 coding sequence is TGTGCCAGCAGCGTAGACCGGGGGATTATCGGGGAGCTGTTTTTT.

The gene calls are TRBV6-1 and TRBJ1-2, with D perhaps TRBD1 (5 bases). This CDR3 has 14 amino acids. Trimming stripped 6 bases from V and 7 bases from J, with 18 bases between. The germline V gene encodes CDR1 MNHNS and CDR2 SASEGT. The CDR3, as DNA: TGTGCCAGCAGGATGACGGGGTATCAGGGTGGCTACACCTTC. Translation: CASRMTGYQGGYTF.

This rearrangement joins TRBV18 to TRBJ2-7; no clear D. CDR3 length equals 12 residues. V lost 6 bases and J lost 0, with 6 bases in between. Per germline, CDR1 KGHSH and CDR2 LQKENI. The CDR3 bases are TGTGCCAGCTCGCAATTCTCCTACGAGCAGTACTTC. Translating it yields CASSQFSYEQYF.

The V and J genes are TRBV19 and TRBJ1-6, with TRBD1 identical over 11 bases. The trim removed 8 bases at V and 10 bases at J, leaving 7 bases unmatched. The CDR3 covers 14 residues. CDR1 and CDR2 (germline): LNHDA, SQIVND (reference sequence). The CDR3 DNA reads TGTGCCAGTGGTTCTGGGACAGGGGGATCACCCCTCCACTTT. Translation: CASGSGTGGSPLHF.